Reported below is one T cell receptor (beta chain). Its cognate antigen has yet to be identified. No much larger clonotype is one base removed from it; base qualities were not supplied. V is pruned by 5 bases and J by 2 bases, leaving 14 bases of the junction without a gene match. Counted from cysteine to phenylalanine, this CDR3 has 19 amino acids. Just CDR3 DNA is preserved here, 57 bases in frame from base 1. The germline V gene supplies CDR1 SGHAT and CDR2 FQNNGV. This specimen belongs to a study of T cell changes during pregnancy in multiple sclerosis (dated by TCRdb to between 2018 and 2021). Context from the whole study: The study examined how the T cell repertoire changed over the course of pregnancy in women with multiple sclerosis.

Library prep was done by the immunoSEQ multiplex PCR assay. TCRdb mirrors the immuneACCESS table, restricted to in-frame sequences. Some clones are absent from its copies; in checked studies, under half trace to an unresolved V gene, and the reason for the others is unknown. In all, the sample holds 70,000 to 80,000 clones, and approximately 90% of those were seen once. About 3.5% of the sample lies in the top ten. This receptor was taken from a female donor with multiple sclerosis, enrolled in a pregnancy study. Material: peripheral blood, obtained before pregnancy. The rearrangement combines TRBV11-2 with TRBJ2-3, and 12 junctional nucleotides match TRBD2. The DNA is TGTGCCAGCAGCGTGCCTCTCGCGACTAGCGGGAGTACCACAGATACGCAGTATTTT. This sequence encodes CASSVPLATSGSTTDTQYF.